This TCR beta chain was captured by sequencing in a study of blood T cell repertoires in COVID-19. About the research overall: Collection of acute and convalescent COVID-19 samples took place in the United States, Italy and Spain. PBMCs, B-cell-depleted T cells, or T cells provided the cDNA or gDNA that made up the material.

Per the study methods: How many nucleated cells were present was estimated from reference gene primer amplification. TCRdb's copy holds only in-frame clones and misses some; the assay was immunoSEQ multiplex PCR. V, J and clone size reflect that table, while D and trimming were determined from the DNA. The data show around 75,000 clones, more than 80% seen once. A Seattle source enrolled patients during active infection and followed them longitudinally. The junction had 5 bases not matched to a gene; V was cut back by 3 bases and J by 0 bases. Per germline, CDR1 LNHDA and CDR2 SQIVND (reference sequence). The CDR3 runs 18 residues.

This sequence originates from a man between 45 and 60 years old with COVID-19, enrolled during active disease. The chain has TRBV19 and TRBJ2-6, with 10 bases identical to TRBD1. Material: peripheral blood. CDR3 residues: CASSIPGQGFSGANVLTF. The CDR3 DNA sequence: TGTGCCAGTAGTATCCCGGGACAGGGGTTCTCTGGGGCCAACGTCCTGACTTTC.